The rows below give T cell receptor beta chains drawn from one sample of a study of blood T cell repertoires in COVID-19. The table came from immunoSEQ multiplex PCR; TCRdb's copy has only in-frame clones and leaves some out. The sample holds over 30,000 clones, more than 70% seen once. The sequencing sample was made of peripheral blood. The receptors derive from a human donor with active COVID-19. The donor label of this sample is uncertain. Both conserved end residues are part of each CDR3. The D gene is left open where the match is weak. Size is omitted from some rows. Given values are once, few, many or a class for expanded clones.

TRBV5-4,TRBJ1-2,TRBD1,NA,TGTGCCAGCCCGACCGGGACAGGGTTGGGTGGTGGCTACACCTTC,CASPTGTGLGGGYTF
TRBV15,TRBJ1-6,NA,NA,TGTGCCACCAGCAGACAGGGATCTCCTCATAATTCACCCCTCCACTTT,CATSRQGSPHNSPLHF
TRBV3-1/TRBV3-2,TRBJ2-7,NA,NA,TGTGCCAGCAGCCCTAGGGCCGGAGGCGGACCTACCTACGAGCAGTACTTC,CASSPRAGGGPTYEQYF
TRBV7-6,TRBJ2-2,TRBD2,NA,TGTGCCAGCAGCTTAGTTGTTAGCGGGATCACCGGGGAGCTGTTTTTT,CASSLVVSGITGELFF
TRBV10-3,TRBJ1-1,TRBD1,NA,TGTGCCATCAGGTCGAGTTCTGGACAGGGGTACACTGAAGCTTTCTTT,CAIRSSSGQGYTEAFF
TRBV14,TRBJ1-2,NA,NA,TGTGCCAGCAGCCAGGGGGGAAACTATGGCTACACCTTC,CASSQGGNYGYTF
TRBV10-3,TRBJ2-3,TRBD2,once,TGTGCCATCAGTCCCGGGACTAGCGGGGGGGGTACGCAGTATTTT,CAISPGTSGGGTQYF
TRBV13,TRBJ2-4,NA,NA,TGTGCCAGCAGCTTTGGAGGGGCGGGCAAAAACATTCAGTACTTC,CASSFGGAGKNIQYF
TRBV9,TRBJ2-2,NA,NA,TGTGCCAGCAGCGTAGACATAGCGCCCGGGGAGCTGTTTTTT,CASSVDIAPGELFF
TRBV2,TRBJ2-7,NA,few,TGTGCCAGCGGTGGCCAGTCCTACGAGCAGTACTTC,CASGGQSYEQYF
TRBV19,TRBJ2-7,NA,NA,TGTGCCAGTAGCCTGTCTGGGGGCACCTACGAGCAGTACTTC,CASSLSGGTYEQYF
TRBV18,TRBJ1-1,NA,NA,TGTGCCAGCTCACCACTCAGCCGGGACACCGGATACACTGAAGCTTTCTTT,CASSPLSRDTGYTEAFF
TRBV6-6,TRBJ1-4,TRBD1,few,TGTGCCAGCAGCCAGGTGGACAGGAGGAATGAAAAACTGTTTTTT,CASSQVDRRNEKLFF
TRBV7-2,TRBJ2-1,NA,few,TGTGCCAGCAGCTCCCGGATCGGGGGTTCATCTGAGCAGTTCTTC,CASSSRIGGSSEQFF
TRBV5-6,TRBJ1-3,NA,NA,TGTGCCAGCAGCTTGGCGGTGCCGGGAAACACCATATATTTT,CASSLAVPGNTIYF
TRBV18,TRBJ1-1,NA,NA,TGTGCCAGCTCACTTATTACTCAGGGATACACTGAAGCTTTCTTT,CASSLITQGYTEAFF
TRBV7-2,TRBJ2-2,TRBD2,NA,TGTGCCAGCAGCTTAGCGCGAAGGACTAGCGGCACCGGGGAGCTGTTTTTT,CASSLARRTSGTGELFF
TRBV4-3,TRBJ1-3,NA,NA,TGCGCCAGCAGTTCGGTCCCTGGAAACACCATATATTTT,CASSSVPGNTIYF
TRBV27,TRBJ2-7,NA,NA,TGTGCCAGCAGTTTGCAGGGGTCCTACGAGCAGTACTTC,CASSLQGSYEQYF
TRBV4-3,TRBJ2-4,TRBD1,NA,TGCGCCAGCAGCCATGGAAGGGACAGTGGGAGAAACATTCAGTACTTC,CASSHGRDSGRNIQYF
TRBV2,TRBJ1-3,NA,NA,TGTGCCAGCAGTGGAGGGGGAGAGCCTGCAAACACCATATATTTT,CASSGGGEPANTIYF
TRBV25-1,TRBJ1-2,TRBD1,few,TGTGCCAGCAGTGCGACAGGGCGTAACTATGGCTACACCTTC,CASSATGRNYGYTF
TRBV24-1,TRBJ1-2,NA,NA,TGTGCCACCAGTGACCCAGGGGATAACTATGGCTACACCTTC,CATSDPGDNYGYTF
TRBV11-2,TRBJ2-5,TRBD2,NA,TGTGCCAGCAGCTTAGACCTAGCGGGGGGCCAAAAGACCCAGTACTTC,CASSLDLAGGQKTQYF
TRBV29-1,TRBJ2-1,NA,NA,TGCAGCGTTGGTCATCTACAGGGGGGGGAAAATCGGGAGCAGTTCTTC,CSVGHLQGGENREQFF
TRBV5-1,TRBJ2-7,TRBD2,NA,TGCGCCAGCAGCTTGCTCGAGCGGGGGGCTTCCTACGAGCAGTACTTC,CASSLLERGASYEQYF
TRBV4-3,TRBJ1-1,NA,NA,TGCGCCAGCAGCTGGGGAGGGGGTCCAGGCACTGAAGCTTTCTTT,CASSWGGGPGTEAFF